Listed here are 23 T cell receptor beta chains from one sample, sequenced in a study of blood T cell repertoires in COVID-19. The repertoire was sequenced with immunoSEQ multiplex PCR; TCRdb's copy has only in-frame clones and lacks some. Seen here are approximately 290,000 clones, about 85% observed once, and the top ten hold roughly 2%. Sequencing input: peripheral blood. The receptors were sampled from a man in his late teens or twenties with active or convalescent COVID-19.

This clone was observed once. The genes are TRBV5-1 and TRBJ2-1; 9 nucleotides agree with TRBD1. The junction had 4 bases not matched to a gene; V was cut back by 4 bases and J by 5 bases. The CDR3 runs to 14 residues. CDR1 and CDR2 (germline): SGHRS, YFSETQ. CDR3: CASSRTGVDNEQFF. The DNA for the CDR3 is TGCGCCAGCAGCCGGACAGGGGTTGACAATGAGCAGTTCTTC.

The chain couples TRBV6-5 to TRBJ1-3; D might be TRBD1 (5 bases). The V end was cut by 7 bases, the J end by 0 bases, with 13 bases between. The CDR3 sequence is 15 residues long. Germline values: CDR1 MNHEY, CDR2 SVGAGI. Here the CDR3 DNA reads TGTGCCAGCAATCCTATGACAGCCTCTGGAAACACCATATATTTT. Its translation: CASNPMTASGNTIYF.

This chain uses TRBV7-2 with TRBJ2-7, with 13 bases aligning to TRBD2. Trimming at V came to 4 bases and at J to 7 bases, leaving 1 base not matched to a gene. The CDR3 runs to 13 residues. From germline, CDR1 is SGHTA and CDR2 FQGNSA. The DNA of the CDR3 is TGTGCCAGCAGCTGGACTAGCGGGGGTGAGCAGTACTTC. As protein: CASSWTSGGEQYF. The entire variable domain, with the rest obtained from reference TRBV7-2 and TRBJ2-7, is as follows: GAGVSQSPSNKVTEKGKDVELRCDPISGHTALYWYRQSLGQGLEFLIYFQGNSAPDKSGLPSDRFSAERTGGSVSTLTIQRTQQEDSAVYLCASSWTSGGEQYFGPGTRLTVT.

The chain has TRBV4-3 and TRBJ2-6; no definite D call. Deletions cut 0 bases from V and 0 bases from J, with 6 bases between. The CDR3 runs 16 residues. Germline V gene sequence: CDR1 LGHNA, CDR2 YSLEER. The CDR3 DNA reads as TGCGCCAGCAGCCAAGATCTAGGCTCTGGGGCCAACGTCCTGACTTTC. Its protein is CASSQDLGSGANVLTF.

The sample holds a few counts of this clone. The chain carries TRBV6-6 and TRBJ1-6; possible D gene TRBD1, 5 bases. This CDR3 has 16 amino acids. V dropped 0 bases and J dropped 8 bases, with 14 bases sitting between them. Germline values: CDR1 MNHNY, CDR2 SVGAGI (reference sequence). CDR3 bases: TGTGCCAGCAGTTACTCAGGGGAAGTCTTCGATTCACCCCTCCACTTT. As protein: CASSYSGEVFDSPLHF.

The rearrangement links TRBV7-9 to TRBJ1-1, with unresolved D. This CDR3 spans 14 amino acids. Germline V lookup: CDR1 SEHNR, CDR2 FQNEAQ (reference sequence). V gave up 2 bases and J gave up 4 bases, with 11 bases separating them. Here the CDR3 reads CASSLYGGSTEAFF. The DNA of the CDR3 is TGTGCCAGCAGCTTATATGGAGGGAGCACTGAAGCTTTCTTT.

CDR3 sequence (DNA): TGTGCCAGCAGCCTAAACTACGAGCAGTACTTC. It yields the protein CASSLNYEQYF. The V and J genes are TRBV28 and TRBJ2-7; D call uncertain. V was pared by 6 bases and J by 3 bases, with 6 bases between. The length of the CDR3 is 11 residues. Germline V gene lookup returns CDR1 MDHEN and CDR2 SYDVKM.

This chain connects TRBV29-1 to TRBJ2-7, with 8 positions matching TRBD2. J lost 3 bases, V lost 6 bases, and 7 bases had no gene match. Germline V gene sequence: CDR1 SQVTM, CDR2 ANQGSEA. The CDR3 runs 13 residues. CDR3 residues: CSVLLAGGYEQYF. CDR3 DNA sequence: TGCAGCGTCCTTTTGGCGGGGGGCTACGAGCAGTACTTC.

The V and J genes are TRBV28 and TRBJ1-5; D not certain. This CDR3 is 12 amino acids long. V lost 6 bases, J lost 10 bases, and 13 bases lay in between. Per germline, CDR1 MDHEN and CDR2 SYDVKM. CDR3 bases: TGTGCCAGCAGCTCCCCAGGAGGTCCCCAGCATTTT. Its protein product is CASSSPGGPQHF. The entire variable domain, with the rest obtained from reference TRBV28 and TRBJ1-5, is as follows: DVKVTQSSRYLVKRTGEKVFLECVQDMDHENMFWYRQDPGLGLRLIYFSYDVKMKEKGDIPEGYSVSREKKERFSLILESASTNQTSMYLCASSSPGGPQHFGDGTRLSIL.

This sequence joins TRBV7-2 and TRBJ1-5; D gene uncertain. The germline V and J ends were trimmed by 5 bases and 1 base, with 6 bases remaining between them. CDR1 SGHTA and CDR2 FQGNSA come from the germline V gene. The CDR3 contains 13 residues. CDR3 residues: CASSPSSNQPQHF. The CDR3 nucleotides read TGTGCCAGCAGCCCTAGCAGCAATCAGCCCCAGCATTTT.

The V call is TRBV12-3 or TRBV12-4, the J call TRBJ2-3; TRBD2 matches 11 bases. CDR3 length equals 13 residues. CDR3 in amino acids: CATTSGVTDTQYF. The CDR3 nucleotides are TGTGCGACGACTAGCGGGGTTACAGATACGCAGTATTTT.

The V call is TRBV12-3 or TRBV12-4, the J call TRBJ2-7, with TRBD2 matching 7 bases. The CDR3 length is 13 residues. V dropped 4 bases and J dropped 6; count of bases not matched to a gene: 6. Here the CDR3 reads CASSSSTSREQYF. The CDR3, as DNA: TGTGCCAGCAGTTCCTCGACTAGCCGCGAGCAGTACTTC.

The DNA of the CDR3 is TGTGCCAGCTGGAGAGGTGTGGCCGGCGCCGGAGCTTTCTTT. It specifies CASWRGVAGAGAFF. The rearrangement uses TRBV28 and TRBJ1-1, with unresolved D. CDR1 is MDHEN and CDR2 is SYDVKM in the germline V gene. Trimming stripped 8 bases from V and 10 bases from J, with 23 bases between. The CDR3 contains 14 residues.

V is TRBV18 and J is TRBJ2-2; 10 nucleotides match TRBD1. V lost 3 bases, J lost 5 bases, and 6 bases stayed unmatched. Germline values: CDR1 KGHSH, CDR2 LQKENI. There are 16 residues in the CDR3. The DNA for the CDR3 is TGTGCCAGCTCACCCCGACAGGGGGCAGAGACCGGGGAGCTGTTTTTT. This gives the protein CASSPRQGAETGELFF.

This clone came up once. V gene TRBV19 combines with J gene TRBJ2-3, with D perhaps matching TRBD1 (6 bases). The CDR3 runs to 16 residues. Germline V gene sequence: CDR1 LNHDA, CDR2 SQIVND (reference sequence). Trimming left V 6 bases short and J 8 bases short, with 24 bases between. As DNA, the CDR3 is TGTGCCAGTAGACCGGGGACATCCGCTATTTGGGGTACGCAGTATTTT. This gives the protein CASRPGTSAIWGTQYF. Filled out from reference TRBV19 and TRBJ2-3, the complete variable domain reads DGGITQSPKYLFRKEGQNVTLSCEQNLNHDAMYWYRQDPGQGLRLIYYSQIVNDFQKGDIAEGYSVSREKKESFPLTVTSAQKNPTAFYLCASRPGTSAIWGTQYFGPGTRLTVL.

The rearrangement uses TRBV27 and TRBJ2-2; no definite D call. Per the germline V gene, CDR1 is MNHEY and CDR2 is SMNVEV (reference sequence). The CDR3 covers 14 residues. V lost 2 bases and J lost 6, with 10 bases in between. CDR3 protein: CASSLGLDAGELFF. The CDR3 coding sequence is TGTGCCAGCAGTTTAGGTCTAGATGCCGGGGAGCTGTTTTTT.

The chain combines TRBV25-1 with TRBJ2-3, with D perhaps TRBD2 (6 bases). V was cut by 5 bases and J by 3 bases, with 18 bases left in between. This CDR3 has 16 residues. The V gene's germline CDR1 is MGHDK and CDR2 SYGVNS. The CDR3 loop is CASSSSGGGETDTQYF. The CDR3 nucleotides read TGTGCCAGCAGTTCCTCGGGTGGAGGGGAGACAGATACGCAGTATTTT.

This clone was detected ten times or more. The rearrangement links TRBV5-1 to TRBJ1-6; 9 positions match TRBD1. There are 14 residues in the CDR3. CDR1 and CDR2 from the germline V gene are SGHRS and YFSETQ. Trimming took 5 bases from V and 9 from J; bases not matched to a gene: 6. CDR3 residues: CASSSGTGLSPLHF. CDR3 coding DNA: TGCGCCAGCAGTTCAGGGACAGGGCTTTCACCCCTCCACTTT. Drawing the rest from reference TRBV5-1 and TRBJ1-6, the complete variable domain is KAGVTQTPRYLIKTRGQQVTLSCSPISGHRSVSWYQQTPGQGLQFLFEYFSETQRNKGNFPGRFSGRQFSNSRSEMNVSTLELGDSALYLCASSSGTGLSPLHFGNGTRLTVT.

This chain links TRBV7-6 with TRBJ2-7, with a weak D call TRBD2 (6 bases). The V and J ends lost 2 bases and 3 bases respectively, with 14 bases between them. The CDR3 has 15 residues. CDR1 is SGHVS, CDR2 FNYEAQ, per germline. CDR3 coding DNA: TGTGCCAGCAGCTTAACGGGGGACCGCGGCTACGAGCAGTACTTC. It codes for CASSLTGDRGYEQYF.

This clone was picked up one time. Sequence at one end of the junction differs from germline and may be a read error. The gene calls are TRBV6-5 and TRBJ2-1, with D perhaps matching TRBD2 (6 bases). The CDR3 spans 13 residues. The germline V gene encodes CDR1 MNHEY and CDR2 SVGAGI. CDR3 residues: CASSSEAGTERFF. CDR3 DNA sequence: TGTGCCAGCAGTAGTGAAGCGGGCACCGAGCGGTTCTTC.

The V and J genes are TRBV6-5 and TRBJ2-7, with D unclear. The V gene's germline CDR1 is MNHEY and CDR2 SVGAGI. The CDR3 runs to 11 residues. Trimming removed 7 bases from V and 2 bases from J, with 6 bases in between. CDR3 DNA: TGTGCCAGCATGAGAACCTACGAGCAGTACTTC. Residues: CASMRTYEQYF.

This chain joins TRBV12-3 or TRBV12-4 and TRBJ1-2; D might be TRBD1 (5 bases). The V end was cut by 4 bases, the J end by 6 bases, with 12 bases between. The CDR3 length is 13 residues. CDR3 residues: CASSYGGENGYTF. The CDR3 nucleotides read TGTGCCAGCAGTTACGGAGGGGAGAATGGCTACACCTTC.

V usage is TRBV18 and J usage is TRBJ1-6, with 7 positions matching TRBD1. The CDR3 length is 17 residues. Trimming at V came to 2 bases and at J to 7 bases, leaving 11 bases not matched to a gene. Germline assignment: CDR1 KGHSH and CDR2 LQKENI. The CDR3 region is CASSPDRVYRRNSPLHF. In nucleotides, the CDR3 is TGTGCCAGCTCACCAGACAGGGTATACAGGCGGAATTCACCCCTCCACTTT.